This TCR beta chain derives from a study of PD-1 blockade in classical Hodgkin lymphoma. General observations from the study: Healthy donors were reported to have higher baseline TCR diversity than newly diagnosed patients. Prior to therapy, complete responders displayed diversity much like that of newly diagnosed patients.

The V gene's germline CDR1 is SEHNR and CDR2 FQNEAQ (reference sequence). V shed 3 bases, J shed 0 bases, and the junction held 3 bases outside the gene matches. CDR3 length: 17 residues. Autologous stem cell transplantation was followed by relapse in every patient, and brentuximab vedotin exposure varied. Patients had relapsed/refractory classical Hodgkin lymphoma with complete response, partial response or progressive disease as best response. A word on this clone: Its cognate antigen is unknown.

The method was immunoSEQ multiplex PCR; TCRdb's version includes in-frame clones alone and lacks a portion of them. Altogether 50,000 or so clones are present, approximately 89% being singletons, with the ten largest covering roughly 10%. The chain is built from TRBV7-9 and TRBJ2-3; 13 bases are shared with TRBD2. The receptor's source is a human donor with classical Hodgkin lymphoma. The sample here was peripheral blood mononuclear cells (PBMCs), taken before the second cycle of nivolumab. In nucleotides, the CDR3 is TGTGCCAGCAGCTTGACGACTAGCGGGGGGAGCACAGATACGCAGTATTTT. Protein product: CASSLTTSGGSTDTQYF.